What follows are 4 T cell receptor beta chains derived from one specimen sequenced in a study of cytomegalovirus exposure and HLA in healthy donors. The PCR made use of 60 Vbeta and 13 Jbeta primers. Repertoires were generated with immunoSEQ multiplex PCR, while TCRdb's copy carries only in-frame clones and drops some. Counted here are 200,000 or so clones, 70% to 85% occurring once; the ten biggest clones make up about 0.094%. The sequencing input was PBMCs. Source of these receptors: a boy aged 2 to 10 in good health and CMV-seronegative.

This clone is a singleton in its sample. The chain combines TRBV6-6 with TRBJ2-7; a weak D match, TRBD1 (5 bases). CDR3 length equals 11 residues. Germline CDR1 is MNHNY and CDR2 is SVGAGI (reference sequence). Trimming shortened V by 7 bases and J by 7 bases, and 11 bases separated the two germline ends. CDR3 sequence (DNA): TGTGCCAGCAAAATATCAGGGGAGCAGTACTTC. Encoded protein: CASKISGEQYF.

This chain joins TRBV18 and TRBJ2-5, with D possibly being TRBD2 (6 bases). V shed 1 base and J shed 5 bases, with 8 bases lying between them. The CDR3 length is 13 residues. Germline CDR1 and CDR2: KGHSH and LQKENI. In DNA form, the CDR3 reads TGTGCCAGCTCACCACAGAGCGGGGAGACCCAGTACTTC. The encoded protein is CASSPQSGETQYF.

This clone was observed a handful of times. This chain connects TRBV9 to TRBJ2-3; 9 bases agree with TRBD1. There are 14 residues in the CDR3. Germline CDR1 and CDR2: SGDLS and YYNGEE. V shed 1 base and J 6 bases; nucleotides not matched to a gene: 3. The CDR3 DNA reads TGTGCCAGCAGCGTAACAGGGGGCAAGGATACGCAGTATTTT. It translates to CASSVTGGKDTQYF.

This sequence joins TRBV11-2 and TRBJ2-5, with a possible D match to TRBD2 (5 bases). The CDR3 is 11 amino acids. Trimming took 5 bases from V and 4 from J, leaving 5 bases between them. The germline CDR1 and CDR2 sequences are SGHAT and FQNNGV. The CDR3 protein is CASSSGETQYF. The CDR3 DNA follows: TGTGCCAGCAGCAGCGGAGAGACCCAGTACTTC.